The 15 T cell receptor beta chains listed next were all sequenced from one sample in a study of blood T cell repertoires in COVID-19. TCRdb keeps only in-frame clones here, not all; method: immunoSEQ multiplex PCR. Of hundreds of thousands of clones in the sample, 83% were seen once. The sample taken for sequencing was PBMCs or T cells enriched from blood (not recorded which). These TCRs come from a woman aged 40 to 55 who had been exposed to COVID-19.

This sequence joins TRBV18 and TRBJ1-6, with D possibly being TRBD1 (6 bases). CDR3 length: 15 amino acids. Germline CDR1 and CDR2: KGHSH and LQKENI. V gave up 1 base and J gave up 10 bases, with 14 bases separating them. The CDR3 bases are TGTGCCAGCTCACCACTTGAGGGGGATGGGTCACCCCTCCACTTT. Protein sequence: CASSPLEGDGSPLHF.

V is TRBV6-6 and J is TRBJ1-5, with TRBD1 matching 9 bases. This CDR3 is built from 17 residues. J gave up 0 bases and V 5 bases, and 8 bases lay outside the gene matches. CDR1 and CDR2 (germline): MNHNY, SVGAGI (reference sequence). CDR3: CASSPGQGSYSNQPQHF. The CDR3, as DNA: TGTGCCAGCAGTCCTGGACAGGGGAGTTATAGCAATCAGCCCCAGCATTTT.

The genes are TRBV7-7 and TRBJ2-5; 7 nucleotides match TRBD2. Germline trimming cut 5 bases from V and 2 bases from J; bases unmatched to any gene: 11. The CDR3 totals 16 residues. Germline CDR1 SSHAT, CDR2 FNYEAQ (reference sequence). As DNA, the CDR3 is TGTGCCAGCAGCCCGTATGAGCGGGGTCTACAAGAGACCCAGTACTTC. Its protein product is CASSPYERGLQETQYF.

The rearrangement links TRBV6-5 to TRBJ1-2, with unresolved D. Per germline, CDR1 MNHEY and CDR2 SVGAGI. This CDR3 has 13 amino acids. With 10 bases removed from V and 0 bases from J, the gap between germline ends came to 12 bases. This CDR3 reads CATGGITNYGYTF. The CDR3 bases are TGTGCCACCGGCGGGATCACTAACTATGGCTACACCTTC.

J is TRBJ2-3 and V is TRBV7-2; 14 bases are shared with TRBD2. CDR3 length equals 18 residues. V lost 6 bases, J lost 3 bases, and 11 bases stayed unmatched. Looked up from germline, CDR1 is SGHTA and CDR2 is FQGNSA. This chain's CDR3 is CASSSRLAGGIATDTQYF. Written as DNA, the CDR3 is TGTGCCAGCAGTTCTAGACTAGCGGGGGGGATAGCTACAGATACGCAGTATTTT.

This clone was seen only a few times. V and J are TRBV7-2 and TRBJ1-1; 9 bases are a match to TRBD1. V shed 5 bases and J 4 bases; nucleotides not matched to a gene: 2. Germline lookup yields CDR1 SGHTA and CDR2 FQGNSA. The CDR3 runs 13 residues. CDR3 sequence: CASSRQGVTEAFF. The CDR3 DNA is TGTGCCAGCAGCAGACAGGGGGTCACTGAAGCTTTCTTT.

The CDR3 DNA reads as TGTGCCAGTAGTCCCTGGGCTAGCGGGGCACAAGAGACCCAGTACTTC. This sequence encodes CASSPWASGAQETQYF. The rearrangement joins TRBV19 to TRBJ2-5; 9 bases fit TRBD2. This CDR3 is built from 16 residues. The germline V gene encodes CDR1 LNHDA and CDR2 SQIVND (reference sequence). V gave up 5 bases and J gave up 2 bases; unmatched junction bases: 9.

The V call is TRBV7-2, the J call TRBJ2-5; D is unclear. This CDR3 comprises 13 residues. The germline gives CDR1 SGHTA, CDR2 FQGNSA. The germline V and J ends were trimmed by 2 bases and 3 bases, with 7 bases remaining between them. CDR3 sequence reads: CASSLYSEETQYF. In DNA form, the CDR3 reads TGTGCCAGCAGCTTATATTCAGAAGAGACCCAGTACTTC.

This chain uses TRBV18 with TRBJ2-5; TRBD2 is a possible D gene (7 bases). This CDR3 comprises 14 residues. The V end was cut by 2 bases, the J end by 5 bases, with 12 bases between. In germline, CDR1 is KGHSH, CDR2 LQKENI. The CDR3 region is CASSPFRGGETQYF. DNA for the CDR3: TGTGCCAGCTCACCATTCAGGGGAGGGGAGACCCAGTACTTC.

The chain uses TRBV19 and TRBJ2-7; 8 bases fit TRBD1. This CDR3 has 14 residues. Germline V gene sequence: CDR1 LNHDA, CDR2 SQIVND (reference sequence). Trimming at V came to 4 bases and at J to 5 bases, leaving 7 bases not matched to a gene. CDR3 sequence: CASSTQGVGHEQYF. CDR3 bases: TGTGCCAGTAGTACACAGGGGGTCGGGCACGAGCAGTACTTC. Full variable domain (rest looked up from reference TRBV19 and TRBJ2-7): DGGITQSPKYLFRKEGQNVTLSCEQNLNHDAMYWYRQDPGQGLRLIYYSQIVNDFQKGDIAEGYSVSREKKESFPLTVTSAQKNPTAFYLCASSTQGVGHEQYFGPGTRLTVT.

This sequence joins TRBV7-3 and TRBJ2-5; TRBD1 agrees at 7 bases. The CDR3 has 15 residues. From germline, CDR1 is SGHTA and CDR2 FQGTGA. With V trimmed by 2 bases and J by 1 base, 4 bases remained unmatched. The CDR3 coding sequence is TGTGCCAGCAGCTTACTACAGGGGCCCCAAGAGACCCAGTACTTC. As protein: CASSLLQGPQETQYF.

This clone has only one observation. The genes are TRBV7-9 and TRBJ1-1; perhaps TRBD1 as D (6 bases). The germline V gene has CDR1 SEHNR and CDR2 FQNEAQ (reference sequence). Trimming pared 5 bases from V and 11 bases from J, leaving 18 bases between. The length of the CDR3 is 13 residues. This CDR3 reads CASSASLTGVAFF. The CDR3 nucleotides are TGTGCCAGCAGCGCATCCCTGACAGGAGTGGCTTTCTTT.

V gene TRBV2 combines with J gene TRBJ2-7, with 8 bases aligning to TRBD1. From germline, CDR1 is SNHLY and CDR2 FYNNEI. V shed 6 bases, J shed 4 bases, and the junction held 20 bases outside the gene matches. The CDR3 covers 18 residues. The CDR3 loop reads CASSSGTGSVLGFYEQYF. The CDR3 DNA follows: TGTGCCAGCAGCTCCGGGACAGGCAGCGTCCTCGGGTTTTACGAGCAGTACTTC.

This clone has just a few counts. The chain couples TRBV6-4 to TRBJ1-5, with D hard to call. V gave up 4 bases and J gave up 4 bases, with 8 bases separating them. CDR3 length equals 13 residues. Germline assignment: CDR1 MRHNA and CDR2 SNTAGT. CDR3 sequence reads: CASSVVLNQPQHF. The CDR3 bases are TGTGCCAGCAGTGTCGTTCTGAATCAGCCCCAGCATTTT.

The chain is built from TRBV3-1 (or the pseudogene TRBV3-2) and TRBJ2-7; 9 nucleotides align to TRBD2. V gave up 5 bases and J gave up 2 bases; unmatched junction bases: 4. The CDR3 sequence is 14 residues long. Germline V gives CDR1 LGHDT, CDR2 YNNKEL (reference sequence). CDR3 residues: CASSERGDTYEQYF. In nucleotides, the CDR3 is TGTGCCAGCAGCGAGCGGGGGGACACCTACGAGCAGTACTTC.